Ten or more counts support the clone carrying this TCR beta chain. Per the germline V gene, CDR1 is SGHAT and CDR2 is FQNNGV. CDR3 size: 13 residues. Trimming removed 0 bases at V and 5 bases at J, with 8 bases between. This sample was taken from a study of neurological immune-mediated disorders. TCRdb processed the 5' RACE reads anew with MiXCR; each CDR3 protein has one entry. The sample lists more than 35,000 distinct CDR3 sequences, 9% to 12% occurring once. The J gene is TRBJ2-7, the V gene TRBV11-2, with TRBD2 as a possible D gene (5 bases). The source of this sequence is a woman in her twenties or thirties with HTLV-1-associated myelopathy (HAM/TSP). Sequenced material: PBMCs. The CDR3 DNA is TGTGCCAGCAGCTTAGAGTTCGGGGACGAGCAGTACTTC. Translating it yields CASSLEFGDEQYF.